This T cell receptor beta chain stems from a study of cytomegalovirus exposure and HLA in healthy donors. PCR used 60 Vbeta primers and 13 Jbeta primers. TCRdb keeps only in-frame clones here, not all; method: immunoSEQ multiplex PCR. The sample contains about 180,000 clones, about three quarters of which appear only once. The study's findings and limits: A later analysis linked a missense DCLRE1C variant to TCR beta V- and J-gene trimming.

A remark on this clone: Its antigen is as yet unknown.

This sequence was found in a man younger than 30 in good health and CMV-seronegative. The source material was PBMCs.

The CDR3 DNA is TGTGCCAGCAGTGAACAGGGGGCAGCCAAAAACATTCAGTACTTC. Protein: CASSEQGAAKNIQYF. The V gene is TRBV6-1, the J gene TRBJ2-4; 8 bases are shared with TRBD1. J gave up 0 bases and V 2 bases, and 0 bases lay outside the gene matches. The CDR3 is made up of 15 amino acids. CDR1 is MNHNS, CDR2 SASEGT, per germline.